This is a list of T cell receptor beta chains from one sample in a study of cytomegalovirus exposure and HLA in healthy donors. Using immunoSEQ multiplex PCR, the repertoire was profiled, and TCRdb retains in-frame clones only, with some absent. The sample has about 150,000 clones, over 90% seen once. Sample: PBMCs. The receptors stem from a young man in good health and CMV-seropositive. The CDR3 runs from the conserved cysteine through the conserved F or W. A D gene is named only where the DNA matches it firmly. Clone size, where shown, is once, few, many, or a class for clones that have expanded.

>TRBV5-1|-|TRBJ2-7|-
TGCGCCAGCAGTCGGCAGAATCAGGACGAGCAGTACTTC
CASSRQNQDEQYF
>TRBV5-1|-|TRBJ1-1|-
TGCGCCAGCAGCTTGGAGGTCTCTAGGGGTGAAGCTTTCTTT
CASSLEVSRGEAFF
>TRBV27|-|TRBJ2-5|TRBD1
TGTGCCAGCAGTTTAAGACAGGGTCGAGAGACCCAGTACTTC
CASSLRQGRETQYF
>TRBV27|-|TRBJ2-5|-
TGTGCCAGCAATCCCACAGGGTACTTCGAGACCCAGTACTTC
CASNPTGYFETQYF
>TRBV30|-|TRBJ2-5|-
TGTGCCTGGAGGGGCGCCAGTCTGTCCATAGGAGGGACCCAGTACTTC
CAWRGASLSIGGTQYF
>TRBV11-2|-|TRBJ2-7|TRBD2
TGTGCCAGCAGCTTAGGGGGGACTAGCGGTTATTCGGACGAGCAGTACTTC
CASSLGGTSGYSDEQYF
>TRBV5-1|-|TRBJ2-1|TRBD2
TGCGCCAGCAGCCAACTAGCGGGAGTTTCCAATGAGCAGTTCTTC
CASSQLAGVSNEQFF
>TRBV4-2|-|TRBJ2-2|TRBD2
TGTGCCAGCAGCCAAGAAACGGGAGGGAGGGAGAACACCGGGGAGCTGTTTTTT
CASSQETGGRENTGELFF
>TRBV11-2|-|TRBJ1-2|TRBD1
TGTGCCAGCAGCTTAGATAGAGACAGGGGAGGCGGCTACACCTTC
CASSLDRDRGGGYTF
>TRBV4-1|-|TRBJ2-1|-
TGCGCCAGCAGCCAAGGGGCTTTCCGCGCTGAGCAGTTCTTC
CASSQGAFRAEQFF
>TRBV5-1|-|TRBJ2-7|TRBD1
TGCGCCAGCAGCTTCGGCAACTCCGGACAGGGGTTTCGCGAGCAGTACTTC
CASSFGNSGQGFREQYF
>TRBV6-4|-|TRBJ2-3|-
TGTGCCAGCAGAAGAGCTAAGGGGGATGGTACGCAGTATTTT
CASRRAKGDGTQYF
>TRBV6-5|-|TRBJ2-1|TRBD2
TGTGCCAGCAGCCCTACTAGCGGGAGATTCGATGAGCAGTTCTTC
CASSPTSGRFDEQFF
>TRBV29-1|-|TRBJ2-1|-
TGCAGCGTCCACGCCAGAAGCTCCTACAATGAGCAGTTCTTC
CSVHARSSYNEQFF
>TRBV5-1|-|TRBJ2-5|-
TGCGCCAGCAGCTTGGAGAGACAGCCCCAAGAGACCCAGTACTTC
CASSLERQPQETQYF
>TRBV5-8|-|TRBJ2-7|-
TGTGCCAGCAGCAGTGGGAGTCCCTACGAGCAGTACTTC
CASSSGSPYEQYF
>TRBV18|-|TRBJ1-4|TRBD1
TGTGCCAGCTCACAACCGGGACAGGATAATGAAAAACTGTTTTTT
CASSQPGQDNEKLFF
>TRBV5-1|-|TRBJ2-3|TRBD1
TGCGCCAGCACCCGAGGACAGGGGAGGTTGGGAGATACGCAGTATTTT
CASTRGQGRLGDTQYF
>TRBV2|once|TRBJ2-1|-
TGTGCCAGCAGTGTAGACCGGAGGGCCAACAATGAGCAGTTCTTC
CASSVDRRANNEQFF
>TRBV30|many|TRBJ2-3|TRBD2
TGTGCCTGCTGGACTAGCGGGAGTATTGGGGACACAGATACGCAGTATTTT
CACWTSGSIGDTDTQYF
>TRBV7-8|-|TRBJ2-6|-
TGTGCCAGCGGCCAGTCTTCTGGGGCCAACGTCCTGACTTTC
CASGQSSGANVLTF
>TRBV11-2|-|TRBJ1-1|-
TGTGCCAGCAGCTTAGTCGGGAGGATCACTGAAGCTTTCTTT
CASSLVGRITEAFF
>TRBV19|-|TRBJ1-1|TRBD1
TGTGCCAGTAGCCCGGGACAGGGTAGAGTAGACACTGAAGCTTTCTTT
CASSPGQGRVDTEAFF
>TRBV7-8|-|TRBJ2-1|TRBD2
TGTGCCAGCAGCCCCCGGGGGGGATCCTACAATGAGCAGTTCTTC
CASSPRGGSYNEQFF